These 10 T cell receptor beta chains share one sample of origin, sequenced in a study of human T cells and chemical hapten exposure. The time point: patch test 3, about 24 weeks after DPC sensitization. Treatment indicated: therapeutic diphenylcyclopropenone sensitization with weekly scalp DPC. One entry per CDR3 protein, called by TCRdb with MiXCR from the RACE reads. This sample has under 200,000 distinct CDR3 sequences; 28% occur once, and the top ten carry around 2.3%. Sequencing used whole blood, obtained in connection with sensitization to the hapten diphenylcyclopropenone (DPC). These receptors all come from a young woman with alopecia areata. Some clones in this sample may be carry-over from other donors' samples.

Regarding this clonotype: The junction does not match germline at one end; this may be a read error. The chain uses TRBV5-1 and TRBJ2-5; D unclear. Germline V gene lookup returns CDR1 SGHRS and CDR2 YFSETQ. The CDR3 spans 10 residues. The CDR3 sequence: CAADQETQYF. CDR3 nucleotides: TGCGCCGCGGACCAGGAGACCCAGTACTTC.

The rearrangement uses TRBV4-3 and TRBJ2-7, with 9 bases identical to TRBD1. With 4 bases clipped from V and 6 bases from J, the junction kept 10 bases outside the gene matches. The CDR3 spans 15 residues. The germline gives CDR1 LGHNA, CDR2 YSLEER. The CDR3 DNA reads TGCGCCAGCAGCCCGATATTGGTGACAGGGGGCGAGCAGTACTTC. Amino acids: CASSPILVTGGEQYF.

This clonotype was detected a few times. The rearrangement links TRBV20-1 to TRBJ1-2, with TRBD1 identical over 9 bases. V was clipped by 3 bases and J by 6 bases; unmatched bases: 5. The CDR3 is made up of 13 amino acids. CDR1 is DFQATT, CDR2 SNEGSKA, per germline (reference sequence). The CDR3, as DNA: TGCAGTGCTAGTCGGGACAGGGACAATGGCTACACCTTC. Translating gives CSASRDRDNGYTF.

V usage is TRBV29-1 and J usage is TRBJ1-1, with 7 bases identical to TRBD1. V was clipped by 4 bases and J by 2 bases; unmatched bases: 7. Germline V gene sequence: CDR1 SQVTM, CDR2 ANQGSEA. CDR3 size: 14 residues. DNA of the CDR3: TGCAGCGTTGGTGGGTACAGGGGAAACACTGAAGCTTTCTTT. Protein product: CSVGGYRGNTEAFF.

This clonotype appeared a few times. The chain carries TRBV20-1 and TRBJ2-7, with TRBD1 matching over 9 bases. The CDR3 sequence is 14 residues long. Looked up from germline, CDR1 is DFQATT and CDR2 is SNEGSKA (reference sequence). The V segment lost 5 bases and the J segment 3 bases; nucleotides outside the gene matches: 8. In nucleotides, the CDR3 is TGCAGTGCTCTACGGACAGGGGTGGACTACGAGCAGTACTTC. Its translation: CSALRTGVDYEQYF.

This sequence joins TRBV27 and TRBJ2-5; possibly TRBD1 or TRBD2 for D (6 bases each). Trimming left V 6 bases short and J 5 bases short, with 13 bases between. The CDR3 runs 13 residues. CDR1 and CDR2 from the germline V gene are MNHEY and SMNVEV (reference sequence). Here the CDR3 DNA reads TGTGCCAGCAGCCCGGGGGCGCGGGAGACCCAGTACTTC. It codes for CASSPGARETQYF.

This clonotype has more than one count but fewer than ten. CDR3 nucleotide sequence: TGTGCCAGCAGCGGGGGGCGCAGTGAGCAGTTCTTC. Its translation: CASSGGRSEQFF. The chain is built from TRBV11-3 and TRBJ2-1, with D perhaps TRBD1 or TRBD2 (6 bases each). The ends were cut back, 5 bases at V and 9 bases at J, with 11 bases in the middle. This CDR3 is built from 12 residues. Germline CDR1 reads SGHNT; CDR2 reads YENEEA.

This clonotype was counted ten times or more. This chain joins TRBV7-9 and TRBJ2-2; D not certain. This CDR3 has 12 residues. Trimming cost V 7 bases and J 7 bases, with 10 bases left between them. Germline CDR1 is SEHNR and CDR2 is FQNEAQ (reference sequence). DNA for the CDR3: TGTGCCAGCAATTCGGTTCACGGGGAGCTGTTTTTT. This encodes CASNSVHGELFF.

This clonotype was recorded a few times. The rearrangement uses TRBV10-3 and TRBJ2-3; D ambiguous. Germline lookup yields CDR1 ENHRY and CDR2 SYGVKD. The CDR3 length is 14 residues. V was shortened by 4 bases and J by 0 bases, with 8 bases between the two germline ends. DNA of the CDR3: TGTGCCATCAGTGGTGGCCCTAGCACAGATACGCAGTATTTT. Translating gives CAISGGPSTDTQYF.

CDR3 sequence (DNA): TGCGCCAGCAGCCAAGATGCTAGCAGCTCCTACGAGCAGTACTTC. Amino acids: CASSQDASSSYEQYF. This chain uses TRBV4-3 with TRBJ2-7; possibly TRBD2 for D (5 bases). Per germline, CDR1 LGHNA and CDR2 YSLEER. There are 15 residues in the CDR3. Trimming removed 0 bases at V and 0 bases at J, with 9 bases between.